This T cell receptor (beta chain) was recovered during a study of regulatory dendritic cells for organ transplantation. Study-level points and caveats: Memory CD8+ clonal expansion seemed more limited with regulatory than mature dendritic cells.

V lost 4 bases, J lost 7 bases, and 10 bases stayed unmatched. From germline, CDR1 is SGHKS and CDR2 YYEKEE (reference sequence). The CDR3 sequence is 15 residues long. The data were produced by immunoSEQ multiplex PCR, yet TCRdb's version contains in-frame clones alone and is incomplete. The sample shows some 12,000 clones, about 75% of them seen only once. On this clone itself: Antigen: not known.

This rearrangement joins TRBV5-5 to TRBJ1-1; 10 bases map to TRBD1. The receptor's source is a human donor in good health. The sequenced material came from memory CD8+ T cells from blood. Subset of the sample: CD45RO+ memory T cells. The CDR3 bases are TGTGCCAGCAGCCAAGATTATGGGACAGGGGATGAAGCTTTCTTT. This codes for CASSQDYGTGDEAFF.